A single sample is the source of the 17 T cell receptor beta chains below, sequenced in a study of cytomegalovirus exposure and HLA in healthy donors (dated by TCRdb to 2015 to 2018). Libraries were constructed by the immunoSEQ multiplex PCR assay. The source is immuneACCESS, and TCRdb retained only in-frame sequences with V and J called. Part of the clones is not carried over; for the studies checked, unresolved V genes explain less than half of this, and the remainder is unexplained. The table for this sample lists about 200,000 clones; around four fifths of them were counted only once. Roughly 6% of the sample comes from the top ten. The sample was PBMCs. The receptor set was obtained from a woman aged 18 to 35 in good health and CMV-seronegative.

The genes are TRBV7-9 and TRBJ2-3; the D is unclear. The CDR3 consists of 15 residues. CDR1 is SEHNR and CDR2 is FQNEAQ in the germline V gene (reference sequence). Between the trimmed V and J ends, which lost 3 bases and 0 bases, there was a span of 10 bases. Here the CDR3 DNA reads TGTGCCAGCAGCTTGGGCGGTACGAGCACAGATACGCAGTATTTT. Its protein is CASSLGGTSTDTQYF.

The genes are TRBV4-1 and TRBJ2-1; D is uncertain. The CDR3 spans 14 residues. Trimming stripped 8 bases from V and 0 bases from J, with 11 bases between. The V gene's germline CDR1 is MGHRA and CDR2 YSYEKL. DNA for the CDR3: TGCGCCAGCTTCACAAGGAGCTCCTACAATGAGCAGTTCTTC. It encodes CASFTRSSYNEQFF.

Concerning this clone itself: This sample also contains other DNA sequences that code for the same CDR3. The CDR3 reads CASSDGLAGGPDTQYF. In nucleotides, the CDR3 is TGTGCCAGCAGTGACGGACTAGCGGGAGGGCCAGATACGCAGTATTTT. V is TRBV6-4 and J is TRBJ2-3; 15 positions match TRBD2. This CDR3 region has 16 residues. Germline-derived CDR1 and CDR2 are MRHNA and SNTAGT. Trimming took 2 bases from V and 4 from J; bases not matched to a gene: 1.

The chain employs TRBV5-4 and TRBJ1-2; unclear D gene. V lost 4 bases, J lost 2 bases, and 24 bases lay in between. Germline V gene data show CDR1 as SGHNT and CDR2 as YYREEE (reference sequence). The CDR3 has 18 amino acids. CDR3: CASSPGRGQPEGNYGYTF. The CDR3 bases are TGTGCCAGCAGCCCTGGGAGAGGCCAGCCGGAGGGAAACTATGGCTACACCTTC.

The chain is built from TRBV7-3 and TRBJ1-5, with 8 bases aligning to TRBD1. The junction had 2 bases not matched to a gene; V was cut back by 5 bases and J by 5 bases. The CDR3 has 13 residues. The germline V gene has CDR1 SGHTA and CDR2 FQGTGA. The CDR3 region has the DNA TGTGCCAGCAGCCAGACAGGGGATCAGCCCCAGCATTTT. This gives the protein CASSQTGDQPQHF.

This clone was observed a few times. The V gene is TRBV9, the J gene TRBJ2-1; TRBD2 is a possible D gene (7 bases). Deletions cut 6 bases from V and 2 bases from J, with 15 bases between. The germline gives CDR1 SGDLS, CDR2 YYNGEE. The CDR3 loop spans 15 amino acids. Written as DNA, the CDR3 is TGTGCCAGCAACCGGGGGGCAGCAACCTACAATGAGCAGTTCTTC. Translation gives CASNRGAATYNEQFF. The whole variable domain, remainder taken from reference TRBV9 and TRBJ2-1, is DSGVTQTPKHLITATGQRVTLRCSPRSGDLSVYWYQQSLDQGLQFLIQYYNGEERAKGNILERFSAQQFPDLHSELNLSSLELGDSALYFCASNRGAATYNEQFFGPGTRLTVL.

The chain carries TRBV6-5 and TRBJ2-5; 7 bases align to TRBD1. Germline loops: CDR1 MNHEY, CDR2 SVGAGI. This CDR3 contains 14 residues. After removal of 0 bases from V and 5 bases from J, the junction contained 3 bases not matched to a gene. CDR3 bases: TGTGCCAGCAGTTACTCAGGGGGCGAGGAGACCCAGTACTTC. Its translation is CASSYSGGEETQYF.

The rearrangement links TRBV2 to TRBJ2-1; the match to TRBD2 covers 11 bases. This CDR3 comprises 17 residues. CDR1 is SNHLY and CDR2 is FYNNEI in the germline V gene. Trimming removed 1 base from V and 8 bases from J; junction bases left unmatched: 10. In nucleotides, the CDR3 is TGTGCCAGCAGTGAAGGAAAACTAGCGGGAGCTTCTGATGAGCAGTTCTTC. This codes for CASSEGKLAGASDEQFF.

This chain joins TRBV6-1 and TRBJ2-1; D not resolved. Germline CDR1 is MNHNS and CDR2 is SASEGT. Trimming shortened V by 6 bases and J by 10 bases, and 13 bases separated the two germline ends. There are 12 residues in the CDR3. The CDR3 loop is CASRKTPVEQFF. The CDR3 bases are TGTGCCAGCAGGAAAACCCCGGTAGAGCAGTTCTTC.

The chain carries TRBV6-5 and TRBJ2-1, with 14 bases identical to TRBD2. V shed 7 bases and J 9 bases; nucleotides not matched to a gene: 8. CDR3 length: 15 residues. Germline CDR1 reads MNHEY; CDR2 reads SVGAGI. CDR3 amino acids: CASTRTSGGRGEQFF. In DNA, the CDR3 is TGTGCCAGCACCAGGACTAGCGGGGGGCGCGGTGAGCAGTTCTTC.

The chain's CDR3 is CASSLFRGPFTEAFF. Here the CDR3 DNA reads TGTGCCAGCAGCTTATTCAGGGGGCCGTTCACTGAAGCTTTCTTT. This sequence joins TRBV13 and TRBJ1-1; TRBD1 matches 8 bases. Germline CDR1 and CDR2: PRHDT and FYEKMQ (reference sequence). This CDR3 spans 15 amino acids. V trimming: 2 bases; J trimming: 4 bases; junction bases outside the gene matches: 6.

This clone has just a few counts. The chain joins TRBV2 to TRBJ2-7; tentative D call: TRBD2 (5 bases). The V gene's germline CDR1 is SNHLY and CDR2 FYNNEI. Trimming removed 2 bases at V and 2 bases at J, with 10 bases between. The CDR3 is 14 amino acids. The CDR3 here is CASSEKRGPYEQYF. In nucleotides, the CDR3 is TGTGCCAGCAGTGAAAAGAGAGGGCCCTACGAGCAGTACTTC.

CDR3: CASTMGWGQAPYEQYF. The CDR3 DNA reads TGTGCCAGCACCATGGGGTGGGGACAGGCCCCCTACGAGCAGTACTTC. This sequence joins TRBV28 and TRBJ2-7, with 8 bases lining up with TRBD1. Germline V gene data show CDR1 as MDHEN and CDR2 as SYDVKM. The CDR3 runs 16 residues. The V and J ends lost 7 bases and 2 bases, in that order; junction bases with no gene match: 13.

V usage is TRBV19 and J usage is TRBJ1-2; 7 bases map to TRBD1. The germline V gene has CDR1 LNHDA and CDR2 SQIVND (reference sequence). Losses at the gene ends were 5 bases for V and 4 bases for J; bases not matched to a gene: 10. The CDR3 spans 15 residues. The CDR3 bases are TGTGCCAGTAGTCAGGACAGGACTCACCTCTATGGCTACACCTTC. Its protein product is CASSQDRTHLYGYTF.

The gene calls are TRBV12-2 and TRBJ2-3; the DNA was not compared with TRBD1, the D call given in the table. TRBV12-2 is shown as a pseudogene. The CDR3 sequence is 16 residues long. The CDR3 DNA reads as TGTGCAAGTCGCTTAGGCCCGGAACAGACGACAGATACGCAGTATTTT. Amino acids: CASRLGPEQTTDTQYF.

The CDR3 nucleotides are TGTGCCAGCAGCTTGGAACCAGGGAGGAAAAACTATGGCTACACCTTC. The encoded protein is CASSLEPGRKNYGYTF. The gene calls are TRBV5-4 and TRBJ1-2, with D perhaps matching TRBD1 (5 bases). CDR1 SGHNT and CDR2 YYREEE come from the germline V gene (reference sequence). Trimming took off 0 bases at V and 2 bases at J, with 14 bases between the two ends. The CDR3 extends over 16 amino acids.

The rearrangement links TRBV28 to TRBJ2-7; 12 bases line up with TRBD2. This CDR3 has 15 amino acids. V lost 5 bases and J lost 8; bases outside the gene matches: 10. Germline V gene data show CDR1 as MDHEN and CDR2 as SYDVKM. The CDR3 DNA is TGTGCCAGCAGTATACCTAGCGGGAGGGGTTTAAAGCAGTACTTC. Its translation is CASSIPSGRGLKQYF.